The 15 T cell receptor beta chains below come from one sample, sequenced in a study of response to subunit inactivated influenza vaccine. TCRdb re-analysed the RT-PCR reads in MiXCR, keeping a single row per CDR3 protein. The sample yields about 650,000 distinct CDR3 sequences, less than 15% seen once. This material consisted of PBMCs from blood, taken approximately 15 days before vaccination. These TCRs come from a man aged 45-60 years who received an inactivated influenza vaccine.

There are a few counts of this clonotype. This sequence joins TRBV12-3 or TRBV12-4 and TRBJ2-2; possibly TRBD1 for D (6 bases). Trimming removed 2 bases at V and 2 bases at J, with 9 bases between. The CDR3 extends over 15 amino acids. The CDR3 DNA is TGTGCCAGCAGTTTACGGACAGTCAACACCGGGGAGCTGTTTTTT. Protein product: CASSLRTVNTGELFF.

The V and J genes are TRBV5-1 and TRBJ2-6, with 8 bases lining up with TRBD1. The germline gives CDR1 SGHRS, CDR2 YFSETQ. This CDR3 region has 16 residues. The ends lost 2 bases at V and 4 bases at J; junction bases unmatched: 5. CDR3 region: CASSFQGAGGANVLTF. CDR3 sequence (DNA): TGCGCCAGCAGCTTCCAGGGGGCTGGGGGGGCCAACGTCCTGACTTTC. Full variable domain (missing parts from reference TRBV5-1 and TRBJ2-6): KAGVTQTPRYLIKTRGQQVTLSCSPISGHRSVSWYQQTPGQGLQFLFEYFSETQRNKGNFPGRFSGRQFSNSRSEMNVSTLELGDSALYLCASSFQGAGGANVLTFGAGSRLTVL.

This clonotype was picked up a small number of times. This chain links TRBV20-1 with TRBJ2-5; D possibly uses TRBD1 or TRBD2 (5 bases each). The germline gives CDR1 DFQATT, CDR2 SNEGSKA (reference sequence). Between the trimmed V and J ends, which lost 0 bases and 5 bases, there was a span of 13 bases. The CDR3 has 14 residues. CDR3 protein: CSARDPRGGETQYF. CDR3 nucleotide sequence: TGCAGTGCTAGAGATCCGAGGGGCGGCGAGACCCAGTACTTC.

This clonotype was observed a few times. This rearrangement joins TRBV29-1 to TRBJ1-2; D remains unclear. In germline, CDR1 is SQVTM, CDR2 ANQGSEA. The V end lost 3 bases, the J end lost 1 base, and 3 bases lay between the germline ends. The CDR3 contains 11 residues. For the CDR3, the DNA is TGCAGCGTTGACATTAACTATGGCTACACCTTC. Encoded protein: CSVDINYGYTF.

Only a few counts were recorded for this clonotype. CDR3 region: CASSQGLAVGTDTQYF. CDR3 bases: TGTGCCAGCAGCCAAGGGCTAGCGGTCGGCACAGATACGCAGTATTTT. The chain uses TRBV14 and TRBJ2-3; 7 nucleotides align to TRBD2. The length of the CDR3 is 16 residues. Trimming cost V 1 base and J 1 base; bases outside gene matches: 5. The germline V gene encodes CDR1 SGHDN and CDR2 FVKESK.

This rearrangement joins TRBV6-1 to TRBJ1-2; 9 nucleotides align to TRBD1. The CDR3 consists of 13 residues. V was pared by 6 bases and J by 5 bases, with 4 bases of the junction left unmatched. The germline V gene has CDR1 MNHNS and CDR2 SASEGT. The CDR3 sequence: CASRDRGPYGYTF. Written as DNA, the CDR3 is TGTGCCAGCAGGGACAGGGGCCCTTATGGCTACACCTTC.

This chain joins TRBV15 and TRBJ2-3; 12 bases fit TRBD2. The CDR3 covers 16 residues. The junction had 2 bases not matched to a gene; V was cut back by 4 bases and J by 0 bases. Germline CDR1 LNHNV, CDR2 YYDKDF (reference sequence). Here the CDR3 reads CATSKGTSGSTDTQYF. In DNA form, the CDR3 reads TGTGCCACCAGCAAAGGGACTAGCGGGAGCACAGATACGCAGTATTTT.

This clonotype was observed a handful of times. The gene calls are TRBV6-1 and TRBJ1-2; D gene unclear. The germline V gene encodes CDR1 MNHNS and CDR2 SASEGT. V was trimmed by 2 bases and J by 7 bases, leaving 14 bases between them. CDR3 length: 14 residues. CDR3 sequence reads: CASSERPNTAGYTF. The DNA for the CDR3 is TGTGCCAGCAGTGAACGCCCTAACACCGCTGGCTACACCTTC.

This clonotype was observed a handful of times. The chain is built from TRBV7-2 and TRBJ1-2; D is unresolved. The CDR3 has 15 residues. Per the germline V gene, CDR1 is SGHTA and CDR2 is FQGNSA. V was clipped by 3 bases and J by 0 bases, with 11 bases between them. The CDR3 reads CASSLSPVTNYGYTF. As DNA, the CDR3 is TGTGCCAGCAGCTTGTCCCCCGTTACTAACTATGGCTACACCTTC. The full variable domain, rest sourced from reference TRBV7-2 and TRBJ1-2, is GAGVSQSPSNKVTEKGKDVELRCDPISGHTALYWYRQSLGQGLEFLIYFQGNSAPDKSGLPSDRFSAERTGGSVSTLTIQRTQQEDSAVYLCASSLSPVTNYGYTFGSGTRLTVV.

The CDR3 loop is CASSYFRGNEQFF. The CDR3 DNA reads as TGTGCCAGCAGTTATTTCCGGGGAAATGAGCAGTTCTTC. The rearrangement joins TRBV6-2 or TRBV6-3 to TRBJ2-1, with D maybe TRBD2 (5 bases). V was cut by 3 bases and J by 7 bases, with 10 bases left in between. Germline V gene data show CDR1 as MNHEY and CDR2 as SVGEGT. The CDR3 covers 13 residues.

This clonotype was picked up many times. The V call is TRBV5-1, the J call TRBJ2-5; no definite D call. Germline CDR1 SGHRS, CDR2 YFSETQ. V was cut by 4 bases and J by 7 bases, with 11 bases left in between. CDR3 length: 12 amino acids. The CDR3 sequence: CASSVNSGTQYF. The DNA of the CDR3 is TGCGCCAGCAGCGTCAATTCGGGGACCCAGTACTTC.

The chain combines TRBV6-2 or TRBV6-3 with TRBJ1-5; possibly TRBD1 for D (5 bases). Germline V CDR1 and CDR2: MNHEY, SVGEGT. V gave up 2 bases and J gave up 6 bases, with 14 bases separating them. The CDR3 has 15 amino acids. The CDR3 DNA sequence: TGTGCCAGCAGTTACGGTCGGGGCGCGGGTCAGCCCCAGCATTTT. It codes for CASSYGRGAGQPQHF.

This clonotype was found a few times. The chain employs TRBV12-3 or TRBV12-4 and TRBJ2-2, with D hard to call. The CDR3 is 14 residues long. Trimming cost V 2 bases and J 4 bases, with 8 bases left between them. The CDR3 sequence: CASSLNTGTGELFF. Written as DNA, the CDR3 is TGTGCCAGCAGTTTAAATACCGGCACCGGGGAGCTGTTTTTT.

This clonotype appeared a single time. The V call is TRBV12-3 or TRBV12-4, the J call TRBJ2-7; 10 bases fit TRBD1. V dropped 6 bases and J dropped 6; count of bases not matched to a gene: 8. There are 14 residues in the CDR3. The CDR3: CASRPTGGEGEQYF. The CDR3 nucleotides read TGTGCCAGCAGACCGACAGGGGGCGAGGGCGAGCAGTACTTC.

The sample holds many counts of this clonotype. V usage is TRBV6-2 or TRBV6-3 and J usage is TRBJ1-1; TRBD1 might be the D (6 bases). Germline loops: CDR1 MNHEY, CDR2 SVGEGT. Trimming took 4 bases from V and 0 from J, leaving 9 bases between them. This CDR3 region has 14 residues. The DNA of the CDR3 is TGTGCCAGCAGTTTCACAGGGATGAACACTGAAGCTTTCTTT. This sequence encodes CASSFTGMNTEAFF.